This note documents a single T cell receptor beta chain sequence. This clone turned up a few times. Its cognate antigen has yet to be identified. Base qualities are not provided; no much larger clone lies one nucleotide away. This sample is part of a study of cytomegalovirus exposure and HLA in healthy donors (dated by TCRdb to 2017 to 2019). About the full investigation: The 500 to 700 repertoires of the first cohort and the 110 or so validation repertoires were produced on the same platform, according to a later analysis. The study aimed to test whether signatures of past pathogen exposure could be identified by cataloging public T cell receptors. Along with the approximately 650-subject first cohort, a separate validation cohort of around 110 different subjects was used. To predict cytomegalovirus infection status, the study combined high-throughput TCR immunosequencing, statistical association of individual TCRs with disease status, and machine learning.

For CDR1 and CDR2, the germline V gene lists SGHVS and FQNEAQ. Spanning cysteine to phenylalanine, the CDR3 consists of 15 amino acids. Only the CDR3 part of the read is kept: 45 bases, read in frame from the first base. V is cut back by 1 base and J by 4 bases, with 5 bases in the junction unmatched. General findings and caveats noted by the study authors: In vitro tests confirmed that three of the cytomegalovirus-associated TCR beta chains recognize cytomegalovirus antigens. In both the original and validation cohorts, the classifier was reported to diagnose cytomegalovirus status with high specificity and sensitivity. The validation cohort had no HLA typing available for a later analysis, so co-occurrence within that cohort was assessed over all 110 or so repertoires. A later analysis found that TCRs clustered in the first cohort also tended to co-occur in the 110 or so validation repertoires, with 94% of cluster scores above 0. Across donors, most TCR sequences were observed very rarely, whereas some public TCRs were present in many individuals. According to the authors, the approach could potentially be generalized to other disease states and immunological phenotypes. A total of 150 to 200 TCR beta chains were listed by the study as associated with cytomegalovirus.

The library was obtained by the immunoSEQ multiplex PCR assay. The original pipeline was this. A statistical classification framework was built to diagnose cytomegalovirus status from the catalog of TCR beta chain sequences. The table was pulled from immuneACCESS by TCRdb, which kept in-frame rearrangements only. Such tables lose some clones; where checked, under half of the loss comes from unresolved V genes, and the rest has no known cause. The DNA was the basis for D and trimming; V, J and clone size are from that table. The table for this sample lists about 120,000 clones; 90% to 96% of them were counted only once. Around 1.7% of the sample comes from the top ten. Donors formed part of the validation cohort, which comprised 120 subjects and was distinct from the first cohort of under 850 subjects.

The sequence links TRBV7-8 to TRBJ1-2, with 8 bases matching TRBD1. The clonotype originates from a man between 18 and 35 years old in good health and CMV-seronegative. Sequences were obtained from PBMCs. The DNA sequence is given as TGTGCCAGCAGCTTAGTGGATACAGGGGGCTATGGCTACACCTTC. This gives the protein CASSLVDTGGYGYTF.